This is a list of T cell receptor beta chains from one sample in a study of response to subunit inactivated influenza vaccine. TCRdb reprocessed the RT-PCR reads with MiXCR, giving one entry per CDR3 protein. The data contain more than 500,000 distinct CDR3 sequences, about 10% of them singletons. These sequences were also reported in another study, on T cells expressing NK-cell markers.

The input for sequencing was PBMCs from blood, taken on the day of vaccination. The receptors originated from a man in his forties or fifties who received an inactivated influenza vaccine. Each CDR3 is given with its conserved first and last residue. The D gene is left open where the match is weak. Clone size appears in some rows only: once, few, many, or a class for an expanded clone.

>many|17|TRBV7-9|-|TRBJ2-1
CASSLARAGDRNNEQFF
TGTGCCAGCAGCTTAGCGAGAGCAGGCGACAGAAACAATGAGCAGTTCTTC
>-|15|TRBV6-5|-|TRBJ2-7
CASSYSQGTTYEQYF
TGTGCCAGCAGTTACTCACAGGGAACAACCTACGAGCAGTACTTC
>few|16|TRBV7-2|TRBD2|TRBJ2-7
CASSKESRDYPGEQYF
TGTGCCAGCAGCAAAGAAAGTCGGGACTACCCGGGCGAGCAGTACTTC
>-|15|TRBV28|TRBD2|TRBJ2-5
CASSLRERIQETQYF
TGTGCCAGCAGTTTGCGGGAGCGAATCCAAGAGACCCAGTACTTC
>-|15|TRBV20-1|-|TRBJ1-6
CSATHAGLDNSPLHF
TGCAGTGCTACTCACGCAGGACTAGATAATTCACCCCTCCACTTT
>few|9|TRBV7-9|-|TRBJ2-7
CASSLGSEF
TGTGCCAGCAGCTTAGGATCGGAATTC
>-|14|TRBV12-3/TRBV12-4|-|TRBJ1-4
CASGRTPTNEKLFF
TGTGCCAGCGGCAGGACCCCAACTAATGAAAAACTGTTTTTT
>-|15|TRBV20-1|-|TRBJ2-3
CSARATRTLPDTQYF
TGCAGTGCTAGGGCTACCCGGACACTGCCAGATACGCAGTATTTT
>few|16|TRBV5-1|TRBD2|TRBJ2-7
CASSLAESGRAREQYF
TGCGCCAGCAGCTTGGCCGAAAGTGGGAGGGCCCGCGAGCAGTACTTC
>few|12|TRBV10-1|-|TRBJ2-7
CASGSGPLEQYF
TGCGCCAGCGGTTCCGGGCCACTCGAGCAGTACTTC
>-|16|TRBV20-1|-|TRBJ1-5
CSAIHGSATSNQPQHF
TGCAGTGCTATCCACGGCTCGGCAACTAGCAATCAGCCCCAGCATTTT
>many|14|TRBV12-3/TRBV12-4|TRBD1|TRBJ1-4
CASSLGQGREKLFF
TGTGCCAGCAGCCTGGGACAGGGAAGGGAAAAACTGTTTTTT
>few|14|TRBV20-1|TRBD1|TRBJ2-5
CSARHGTGGGTQYF
TGCAGTGCTAGACATGGGACAGGGGGTGGGACCCAGTACTTC
>-|14|TRBV2|-|TRBJ2-7
CASTVEHGAYEQYF
TGTGCCAGCACTGTAGAACACGGGGCCTACGAGCAGTACTTC
>few|14|TRBV3-1|TRBD2|TRBJ2-1
CASSPGGEYNEQFF
TGTGCCAGCAGCCCGGGGGGGGAATACAATGAGCAGTTCTTC
>-|15|TRBV4-3|-|TRBJ2-7
CASSQGWGPLYEQYF
TGCGCCAGCAGCCAAGGTTGGGGCCCCCTCTACGAGCAGTACTTC
>few|15|TRBV11-2|-|TRBJ2-3
CASSLDRAGTDTQYF
TGTGCCAGCAGCTTAGACAGGGCCGGCACAGATACGCAGTATTTT
>few|19|TRBV11-2|TRBD1|TRBJ2-1
CASSLRQDRSSQAYNEQFF
TGTGCCAGCAGCTTAAGGCAGGACAGGTCCTCCCAGGCCTACAATGAGCAGTTCTTC
>few|15|TRBV2|TRBD2|TRBJ2-1
CASSPGTSGLDEQFF
TGTGCCAGCAGTCCCGGGACTAGCGGGTTGGATGAGCAGTTCTTC
>many|15|TRBV7-8|-|TRBJ2-2
CASSITGEDTGELFF
TGTGCCAGCAGCATCACTGGGGAGGACACCGGGGAGCTGTTTTTT
>few|14|TRBV20-1|TRBD2|TRBJ2-1
CSALAGANYNEQFF
TGCAGTGCGCTAGCGGGAGCAAACTACAATGAGCAGTTCTTC
>few|13|TRBV7-2|-|TRBJ2-4
CASSRYSQNIQYF
TGTGCCAGCAGCAGATACAGCCAAAACATTCAGTACTTC
>few|16|TRBV12-3/TRBV12-4|-|TRBJ1-1
CASSPGMDRQRAEAFF
TGTGCCAGCAGTCCTGGAATGGATCGTCAGAGGGCTGAAGCTTTCTTT
>-|15|TRBV5-1|TRBD2|TRBJ2-1
CASSFQSGGAGEQFF
TGCGCCAGCAGCTTCCAGAGCGGGGGGGCCGGAGAGCAGTTCTTC
>few|11|TRBV7-9|-|TRBJ1-1
CASTGDTEAFF
TGTGCCAGCACGGGGGACACTGAAGCTTTCTTT
>many|14|TRBV5-6|-|TRBJ2-2
CASKVTPQAGELFF
TGTGCCAGCAAGGTCACTCCGCAGGCCGGGGAGCTGTTTTTT
>few|17|TRBV5-1|TRBD2|TRBJ2-3
CASSWGTLRGRTDTQYF
TGCGCCAGCAGCTGGGGGACTTTGCGGGGGAGGACAGATACGCAGTATTTT
>-|17|TRBV5-1|-|TRBJ2-6
CASSLITGASGANVLTF
TGCGCCAGCAGCTTGATAACAGGAGCCTCTGGGGCCAACGTCCTGACTTTC
>-|15|TRBV15|TRBD1|TRBJ2-7
CATSRSRGQLYEQYF
TGTGCCACCAGCAGATCAAGGGGGCAGCTCTACGAGCAGTACTTC
>-|15|TRBV20-1|-|TRBJ2-3
CSARDLLANTDTQYF
TGCAGTGCTAGAGATCTGTTAGCGAACACAGATACGCAGTATTTT
>few|20|TRBV6-2/TRBV6-3|TRBD2|TRBJ2-3
CASSYYRRLAGAERTDTQYF
TGTGCCAGCAGTTACTATCGTCGACTAGCGGGAGCTGAGCGCACAGATACGCAGTATTTT
>few|15|TRBV27|-|TRBJ2-5
CASSLSGHKRETQYF
TGTGCCAGCAGTTTAAGCGGACATAAAAGGGAGACCCAGTACTTC
>-|13|TRBV5-1|TRBD1|TRBJ1-1
CASSFQGGAEAFF
TGCGCCAGCAGCTTTCAGGGGGGGGCTGAAGCTTTCTTT
>-|14|TRBV20-1|TRBD2|TRBJ2-1
CSALDRTSGDEQFF
TGCAGTGCTCTCGACCGGACTAGCGGGGACGAGCAGTTCTTC
>medium-sized|14|TRBV12-3/TRBV12-4|-|TRBJ1-2
CASSWPGGARGYTF
TGTGCCAGCAGTTGGCCTGGAGGGGCGCGCGGCTACACCTTC
>-|13|TRBV7-2|-|TRBJ2-2
CASRTRVAGELFF
TGTGCCAGCAGAACTAGGGTTGCCGGGGAGCTGTTTTTT
>few|11|TRBV5-6|-|TRBJ2-7
CASRVGDEQYF
TGTGCCAGCCGGGTCGGGGACGAGCAGTACTTC
>-|15|TRBV3-1|-|TRBJ2-2
CASSQDRSGLGELFF
TGTGCCAGCAGCCAAGATAGATCAGGACTCGGGGAGCTGTTTTTT
>-|14|TRBV12-3/TRBV12-4|TRBD1|TRBJ1-1
CASSSQGVYTEAFF
TGTGCCAGCAGTTCACAGGGGGTCTACACTGAAGCTTTCTTT
>-|14|TRBV5-5|-|TRBJ2-7
CASYPTIGRSEQYF
TGTGCCAGCTACCCCACCATAGGACGATCCGAGCAGTACTTC
>few|17|TRBV7-9|TRBD1|TRBJ2-7
CASSSLSGQGPSYEQYF
TGTGCCAGCAGCTCCCTGTCGGGACAGGGGCCTTCCTACGAGCAGTACTTC
>few|13|TRBV30|TRBD1|TRBJ1-1
CAWSKGANTEAFF
TGTGCCTGGAGCAAGGGGGCGAACACTGAAGCTTTCTTT
>-|13|TRBV7-7|-|TRBJ2-5
CASSPTVAGTQYF
TGTGCTAGCAGCCCGACGGTGGCGGGGACCCAGTACTTC
>-|15|TRBV7-3|-|TRBJ2-3
CASSLAGQSTDTQYF
TGTGCCAGCAGCTTAGCCGGACAGTCCACAGATACGCAGTATTTT
>few|15|TRBV7-2|-|TRBJ2-3
CASSPGLSGTDTQYF
TGTGCCAGCAGCCCCGGATTAAGTGGCACAGATACGCAGTATTTT
>-|15|TRBV5-1|-|TRBJ1-5
CASSFGGGSNQPQHF
TGCGCCAGCAGCTTTGGGGGAGGAAGCAATCAGCCCCAGCATTTT
>-|19|TRBV20-1|TRBD2|TRBJ2-1
CSARFLEGLAGGSYNEQFF
TGCAGTGCTAGATTTCTTGAGGGACTAGCGGGAGGGTCCTACAATGAGCAGTTCTTC
>-|14|TRBV20-1|-|TRBJ2-7
CSAIYLRGYYEQYF
TGCAGTGCCATCTACCTCCGCGGATACTACGAGCAGTACTTC
>-|17|TRBV4-2|TRBD1|TRBJ1-3
CASSPGQGLFSGNTIYF
TGTGCCAGCAGCCCGGGACAGGGCCTATTCTCTGGAAACACCATATATTTT
>few|17|TRBV11-2|TRBD1|TRBJ2-2
CASSRAAGQGYTGELFF
TGTGCCAGCAGCCGCGCCGCCGGACAGGGATACACCGGGGAGCTGTTTTTT
>few|15|TRBV7-2|-|TRBJ2-4
CASSLGPAGRNIQYF
TGTGCCAGCAGCTTAGGACCGGCCGGGAGAAACATTCAGTACTTC